Below, 3 T cell receptor beta chains from the same sample are listed, as sequenced in a study of cytomegalovirus exposure and HLA in healthy donors. Primers: 60 Vbeta forward and 13 Jbeta reverse. TCRdb keeps only in-frame clones here, not all; method: immunoSEQ multiplex PCR. The repertoire holds approximately 97,000 clones, with less than 90% as singletons. Sequenced material: PBMCs. Receptors were obtained from a man aged 35-49 years in good health and CMV-seronegative.

The V gene is TRBV2, the J gene TRBJ2-7; 10 positions match TRBD1. Trimming at V came to 7 bases and at J to 1 base, leaving 7 bases not matched to a gene. The CDR3 is made up of 15 amino acids. The germline V gene has CDR1 SNHLY and CDR2 FYNNEI. CDR3 bases: TGTGCCAGCACTTTGGGACAGGGGATTTCCTACGAGCAGTACTTC. Translating gives CASTLGQGISYEQYF.

Concerning this clone itself: At one end the junction does not follow the germline gene, possibly because of a read error. The chain uses TRBV7-9 and TRBJ1-1, with D unclear. This CDR3 is 16 amino acids long. Per the germline V gene, CDR1 is SEHNR and CDR2 is FQNEAQ (reference sequence). The CDR3 here is CSSSLEPGLRDTEAFF. The CDR3 DNA reads TGTTCCAGCAGCTTAGAGCCAGGCCTGAGGGACACTGAAGCTTTCTTT.

The CDR3 is CASSISGNQPQHF. The CDR3, as DNA: TGTGCCAGTAGTATCTCGGGTAATCAGCCCCAGCATTTT. The chain recombines TRBV19 with TRBJ1-5; D gene uncertain. Trimming removed 3 bases from V and 4 bases from J, with 7 bases in between. Germline loops: CDR1 LNHDA, CDR2 SQIVND (reference sequence). CDR3 length equals 13 residues. Looking up the rest from reference TRBV19 and TRBJ1-5 gives the full variable domain: DGGITQSPKYLFRKEGQNVTLSCEQNLNHDAMYWYRQDPGQGLRLIYYSQIVNDFQKGDIAEGYSVSREKKESFPLTVTSAQKNPTAFYLCASSISGNQPQHFGDGTRLSIL.